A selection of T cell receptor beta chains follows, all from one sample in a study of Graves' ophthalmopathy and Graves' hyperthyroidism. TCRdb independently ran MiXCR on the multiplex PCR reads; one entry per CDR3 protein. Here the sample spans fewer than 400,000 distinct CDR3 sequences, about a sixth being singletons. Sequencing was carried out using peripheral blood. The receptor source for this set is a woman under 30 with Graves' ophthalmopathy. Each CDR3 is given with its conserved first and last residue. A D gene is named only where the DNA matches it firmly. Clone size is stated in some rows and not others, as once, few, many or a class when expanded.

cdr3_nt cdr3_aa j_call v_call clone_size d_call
TGTGCCAGCACCCCCGAGGGGTATAACGATTACTATGGCTACACCTTC CASTPEGYNDYYGYTF TRBJ1-2 TRBV12-3/TRBV12-4 many .
TGTGCCAGCAGCTTACTGAATTCACCCCTCCACTTT CASSLLNSPLHF TRBJ1-6 TRBV7-9 few .
TGTGCCAGCACCCGGGGAACTAGCGGGAGACGGAACATTCAGTACTTC CASTRGTSGRRNIQYF TRBJ2-4 TRBV6-2/TRBV6-3 many TRBD2
TGTGCCAGCAGTGAAGCGGAGTTCCGGGGCAAAACTTTCTACGAGCAGTACTTC CASSEAEFRGKTFYEQYF TRBJ2-7 TRBV6-1 many .
TGTGCCAGCAGTTTAAGCGCTGGACCAGGGACCCAGTACTTC CASSLSAGPGTQYF TRBJ2-5 TRBV2 few .
TGTGCCTCCAGAGGCTACGAGCAGTACTTC CASRGYEQYF TRBJ2-7 TRBV28 many .
TGCAGTGCTAGAAGTCTCGGGGCCCGCGAGACCCAGTACTTC CSARSLGARETQYF TRBJ2-5 TRBV20-1 many .
TGTGCTAGCAGCTTCTCCTTAGCGGGAGGGCCGAAGCTACACGAGCAGTACTTC CASSFSLAGGPKLHEQYF TRBJ2-7 TRBV7-7 . TRBD2
TGTGCCAGCAGTGAGACAGGGGATCAGCCCCAGCATTTT CASSETGDQPQHF TRBJ1-5 TRBV2 many TRBD1
TGTGCCAGCAGCCTAGGAGGGACAGGGGATTGGGAGACCCAGTACTTC CASSLGGTGDWETQYF TRBJ2-5 TRBV12-3/TRBV12-4 . TRBD1
TGCAGTGCTAGCAGGGTCTACGAGCAGTACTTC CSASRVYEQYF TRBJ2-7 TRBV20-1 many .
TGCGCCAGCAGATTTGTGGCAGGGCCGAACACTGAAGCTTTCTTT CASRFVAGPNTEAFF TRBJ1-1 TRBV5-1 many .
TGTGCCAGCAGTTTCCGGGACAGGGATTACGAGCAGTACTTC CASSFRDRDYEQYF TRBJ2-7 TRBV6-2/TRBV6-3 many TRBD1
TGCGCCAGCAGCTTGGCCTGGGGTCTGCAAGAGACCCAGTACTTC CASSLAWGLQETQYF TRBJ2-5 TRBV5-1 many .
TGTGCCAGCAGCTTCTCACCCTCCTACGAGCAGTACTTC CASSFSPSYEQYF TRBJ2-7 TRBV11-2 many .
TGTGCCAGCAGTTCCGCCATGGGAGGGGCGGGGAGCACTGAAGCTTTCTTT CASSSAMGGAGSTEAFF TRBJ1-1 TRBV12-3/TRBV12-4 many .
TGTGCCTCACAACAGGGGGCCGGCACTGAAGCTTTCTTT CASQQGAGTEAFF TRBJ1-1 TRBV30 many TRBD1
TGTGCCAGCAGCCAAGGATTTTGGCAGGGCTCTGGAAACACCATATATTTT CASSQGFWQGSGNTIYF TRBJ1-3 TRBV3-1 many .
TGTGCCAGCAGCCCTTTGGGGCTTTCTCCGTACTTC CASSPLGLSPYF TRBJ2-7 TRBV3-1 many .
TGTGCCAGCAGCTTGGGTTGGGGGGCTGGAAACACCATATATTTT CASSLGWGAGNTIYF TRBJ1-3 TRBV11-2 many .
TGCAGTGCTAGAGATCTCAAAGACGGGCTCTCCTACGAGCAGTACTTC CSARDLKDGLSYEQYF TRBJ2-7 TRBV20-1 many .
TGCGCCAGCAGCCAACTACGGACTGGGTCATCGACCCAGTACTTC CASSQLRTGSSTQYF TRBJ2-5 TRBV4-3 many .
TGTGCCAGCAGTTTTGGGGAACAGTACCCGGCAAGGAACACTGAAGCTTTCTTT CASSFGEQYPARNTEAFF TRBJ1-1 TRBV28 many .
TGTGCCAGCAGTTACCAGGGACAGGGGGCCCAGCCCCAGCATTTT CASSYQGQGAQPQHF TRBJ1-5 TRBV6-2/TRBV6-3 many TRBD1
TGCGCCAGCAGCCAAGTGGACAGGGGGCGAGAGCAGTACTTC CASSQVDRGREQYF TRBJ2-7 TRBV4-3 many TRBD1
TGTGCCAGCAGCCCACCCGGAGGAAGGGTCTACGAGCAGTACTTC CASSPPGGRVYEQYF TRBJ2-7 TRBV6-2/TRBV6-3 . .
TGTGCCAGCAGTGACCAACCGACAGGGGTAAACGAGCAGTACTTC CASSDQPTGVNEQYF TRBJ2-7 TRBV6-2/TRBV6-3 many TRBD1
TGTGCCAGCAGCGTCCGGGACTACGCCAATGAGCAGTTCTTC CASSVRDYANEQFF TRBJ2-1 TRBV7-2 many TRBD2
TGTGCCAGCAGCTCCCAGGGACTCACAGATACGCAGTATTTT CASSSQGLTDTQYF TRBJ2-3 TRBV7-3 many .
TGTGCCAGCAGCTTAGACCCTGCAGGGGAGCTGTTTTTT CASSLDPAGELFF TRBJ2-2 TRBV11-2 many .
TGCGCCAGCAGCTGGACAGGGCAAACAGATACGCAGTATTTT CASSWTGQTDTQYF TRBJ2-3 TRBV5-1 . TRBD1
TGTGCAGTCACCCAGGGGGGAAACACTGAAGCTTTCTTT CAVTQGGNTEAFF TRBJ1-1 TRBV2 many TRBD1
TGTGCCAGCAGCTCTACAGGGGCCTACCGATACGAGCAGTACTTC CASSSTGAYRYEQYF TRBJ2-7 TRBV11-2 many TRBD1